A selection of T cell receptor beta chains follows, all from one sample in a study of T cell responses to AZD1222 COVID-19 vaccine. Only in-frame clones appear in the TCRdb table, and some are missing; sequencing was by immunoSEQ multiplex PCR. The data show over 150,000 clones, 90% seen once. The material sequenced was peripheral blood, taken on day 0 of AZD1222 vaccination. The origin of the receptors is an adult in good health. Each CDR3 is given with its conserved first and last residue. A D gene is named only where the DNA matches it firmly. Clone size is not always given. Where it is, it says once, few, many or a class for expanded clones.

clone size: -
D gene: -
V gene: TRBV5-1
J gene: TRBJ2-5
CDR3 protein: CASSPGPEETQYF
CDR3 DNA: TGCGCCAGCAGCCCAGGACCTGAAGAGACCCAGTACTTC

clone size: -
D gene: -
V gene: TRBV7-8
J gene: TRBJ1-5
CDR3 protein: CASSFTQAHSNQPQHF
CDR3 DNA: TGTGCCAGCAGCTTTACCCAGGCTCATAGCAATCAGCCCCAGCATTTT

clone size: -
D gene: -
V gene: TRBV9
J gene: TRBJ1-5
CDR3 protein: CASSVGGSNQPQHF
CDR3 DNA: TGTGCCAGCAGCGTAGGAGGTAGCAATCAGCCCCAGCATTTT

clone size: -
D gene: -
V gene: TRBV28
J gene: TRBJ1-2
CDR3 protein: CASSPPPGGGRRNYGYTF
CDR3 DNA: TGTGCCAGCAGCCCACCGCCTGGGGGGGGAAGAAGGAACTATGGCTACACCTTC

clone size: -
D gene: -
V gene: TRBV9
J gene: TRBJ1-1
CDR3 protein: CASSARSSGGYTEAFF
CDR3 DNA: TGTGCCAGCAGCGCCCGATCCTCCGGAGGGTACACTGAAGCTTTCTTT

clone size: few
D gene: -
V gene: TRBV28
J gene: TRBJ1-1
CDR3 protein: CASSLTDNTEAFF
CDR3 DNA: TGTGCCAGCAGTTTAACGGATAACACTGAAGCTTTCTTT

clone size: -
D gene: TRBD2
V gene: TRBV27
J gene: TRBJ2-1
CDR3 protein: CASRGLAGEGSEQFF
CDR3 DNA: TGTGCCAGCAGAGGACTAGCGGGAGAAGGGTCTGAGCAGTTCTTC

clone size: -
D gene: TRBD2
V gene: TRBV29-1
J gene: TRBJ2-3
CDR3 protein: CSGTGLEGSTDTQYF
CDR3 DNA: TGCAGCGGAACGGGACTAGAGGGAAGCACAGATACGCAGTATTTT

clone size: -
D gene: -
V gene: TRBV2
J gene: TRBJ2-3
CDR3 protein: CASSDTDTQYF
CDR3 DNA: TGTGCCAGCAGCGACACAGATACGCAGTATTTT

clone size: -
D gene: -
V gene: TRBV6-5
J gene: TRBJ1-2
CDR3 protein: CASSQGPLRRGGYTF
CDR3 DNA: TGTGCCAGCAGTCAGGGGCCCCTGCGGCGAGGCGGCTACACCTTC

clone size: -
D gene: TRBD1
V gene: TRBV15
J gene: TRBJ1-6
CDR3 protein: CATRAQGTVNSPLHF
CDR3 DNA: TGTGCCACCAGGGCTCAGGGGACAGTAAATTCACCCCTCCACTTT

clone size: -
D gene: -
V gene: TRBV27
J gene: TRBJ1-2
CDR3 protein: CASSYGGGISSGYTF
CDR3 DNA: TGTGCCAGCAGCTATGGAGGGGGGATAAGTAGCGGCTACACCTTC

clone size: few
D gene: TRBD1
V gene: TRBV28
J gene: TRBJ1-5
CDR3 protein: CASSSIRQGTNQPQHF
CDR3 DNA: TGTGCCAGCAGTTCGATCAGACAGGGTACCAATCAGCCCCAGCATTTT

clone size: -
D gene: -
V gene: TRBV2
J gene: TRBJ1-5
CDR3 protein: CASSWGVDNQPQHF
CDR3 DNA: TGTGCCAGCAGTTGGGGGGTGGACAATCAGCCCCAGCATTTT

clone size: -
D gene: -
V gene: TRBV6-6
J gene: TRBJ1-2
CDR3 protein: CASSYVINYGYTF
CDR3 DNA: TGTGCCAGCAGTTACGTGATAAACTATGGCTACACCTTC

clone size: -
D gene: TRBD2
V gene: TRBV5-1
J gene: TRBJ2-3
CDR3 protein: CASSWGLAEDTQYF
CDR3 DNA: TGCGCCAGCAGCTGGGGACTAGCGGAGGATACGCAGTATTTT

clone size: once
D gene: -
V gene: TRBV19
J gene: TRBJ2-7
CDR3 protein: CASGYGIVDEQYF
CDR3 DNA: TGTGCCAGTGGGTATGGAATTGTAGACGAGCAGTACTTC

clone size: few
D gene: -
V gene: TRBV10-2
J gene: TRBJ1-2
CDR3 protein: CASSELGEYGYTF
CDR3 DNA: TGCGCCAGCAGTGAGTTGGGGGAATATGGCTACACCTTC

clone size: -
D gene: -
V gene: TRBV14
J gene: TRBJ2-7
CDR3 protein: CASSQGGGLTPYEQYF
CDR3 DNA: TGTGCCAGCAGCCAAGGGGGGGGCCTAACCCCCTACGAGCAGTACTTC

clone size: -
D gene: TRBD1
V gene: TRBV19
J gene: TRBJ2-7
CDR3 protein: CASSIRDRGYEQYF
CDR3 DNA: TGTGCCAGTAGTATCCGGGACAGGGGATACGAGCAGTACTTC

clone size: -
D gene: -
V gene: TRBV28
J gene: TRBJ1-3
CDR3 protein: CASSLRLGSGNTIYF
CDR3 DNA: TGTGCCAGCAGTTTACGTTTGGGCTCTGGAAACACCATATATTTT

clone size: -
D gene: -
V gene: TRBV19
J gene: TRBJ1-5
CDR3 protein: CASSMRGNSNQPQHF
CDR3 DNA: TGTGCCAGTAGTATGAGAGGAAATAGCAATCAGCCCCAGCATTTT

clone size: -
D gene: TRBD1
V gene: TRBV29-1
J gene: TRBJ1-4
CDR3 protein: CSVEARGNEKLFF
CDR3 DNA: TGCAGCGTTGAAGCCAGGGGGAATGAAAAACTGTTTTTT

clone size: -
D gene: -
V gene: TRBV9
J gene: TRBJ2-5
CDR3 protein: CASSVGGYQETQYF
CDR3 DNA: TGTGCCAGCAGCGTAGGTGGTTACCAAGAGACCCAGTACTTC

clone size: -
D gene: -
V gene: TRBV5-1
J gene: TRBJ2-1
CDR3 protein: CASRVTSTSYNEQFF
CDR3 DNA: TGCGCCAGCAGGGTGACTAGTACGTCCTACAATGAGCAGTTCTTC

clone size: -
D gene: TRBD1
V gene: TRBV28
J gene: TRBJ2-5
CDR3 protein: CASSPPTGVETQYF
CDR3 DNA: TGTGCCAGCAGTCCACCGACAGGGGTCGAGACCCAGTACTTC

clone size: -
D gene: TRBD1
V gene: TRBV2
J gene: TRBJ2-7
CDR3 protein: CASSEARGQGLGEQYF
CDR3 DNA: TGTGCCAGCAGTGAAGCGCGCGGACAGGGGTTGGGCGAGCAGTACTTC

clone size: once
D gene: TRBD1
V gene: TRBV19
J gene: TRBJ1-2
CDR3 protein: CASMRDRVGYTF
CDR3 DNA: TGTGCCAGTATGCGGGACAGGGTTGGCTACACCTTC

clone size: -
D gene: -
V gene: TRBV11-3
J gene: TRBJ1-1
CDR3 protein: CASSFVAGATEAFF
CDR3 DNA: TGTGCCAGCAGCTTCGTCGCGGGGGCTACTGAAGCTTTCTTT

clone size: -
D gene: -
V gene: TRBV9
J gene: TRBJ1-2
CDR3 protein: CASSGTWTPTRGYTF
CDR3 DNA: TGTGCCAGCAGCGGTACATGGACCCCGACGCGGGGCTACACCTTC

clone size: few
D gene: TRBD1
V gene: TRBV7-3
J gene: TRBJ1-2
CDR3 protein: CASSPTGASYGYTF
CDR3 DNA: TGTGCCAGCAGCCCCACAGGGGCCAGCTATGGCTACACCTTC

clone size: -
D gene: TRBD1
V gene: TRBV14
J gene: TRBJ1-1
CDR3 protein: CASSSRGQGITEAFF
CDR3 DNA: TGTGCCAGCAGCTCACGCGGACAGGGTATTACTGAAGCTTTCTTT

clone size: -
D gene: -
V gene: TRBV7-2
J gene: TRBJ1-3
CDR3 protein: CASSAITGPSGNTIYF
CDR3 DNA: TGTGCCAGCAGCGCCATTACAGGGCCCTCTGGAAACACCATATATTTT

clone size: few
D gene: TRBD1
V gene: TRBV7-9
J gene: TRBJ2-1
CDR3 protein: CASSNSNRGPIYNEQFF
CDR3 DNA: TGTGCCAGCAGCAATTCAAACAGGGGGCCGATATACAATGAGCAGTTCTTC

clone size: once
D gene: -
V gene: TRBV5-6
J gene: TRBJ1-1
CDR3 protein: CASSLDTEAFF
CDR3 DNA: TGTGCCAGCAGCTTGGACACAGAAGCTTTCTTT

clone size: few
D gene: TRBD1
V gene: TRBV7-2
J gene: TRBJ1-2
CDR3 protein: CASSLGGQGSPKSHYGYTF
CDR3 DNA: TGTGCCAGCAGCTTAGGGGGACAGGGCTCACCCAAAAGCCACTATGGCTACACCTTC

clone size: -
D gene: -
V gene: TRBV6-2/TRBV6-3
J gene: TRBJ2-7
CDR3 protein: CASSHRGFYEQYF
CDR3 DNA: TGTGCCAGCAGCCATAGGGGATTTTACGAGCAGTACTTC

clone size: -
D gene: -
V gene: TRBV4-2
J gene: TRBJ1-3
CDR3 protein: CASSQDWERGLGMDTIYF
CDR3 DNA: TGTGCCAGCAGCCAAGATTGGGAAAGAGGACTTGGCATGGACACCATATATTTT

clone size: -
D gene: -
V gene: TRBV9
J gene: TRBJ1-1
CDR3 protein: CASSVVDPPGTEAFF
CDR3 DNA: TGTGCCAGCAGCGTAGTTGACCCCCCGGGGACTGAAGCTTTCTTT

clone size: -
D gene: TRBD1
V gene: TRBV28
J gene: TRBJ2-7
CDR3 protein: CASNHPRTGECEQYF
CDR3 DNA: TGTGCCAGCAATCACCCTCGGACAGGGGAATGCGAGCAGTACTTC

clone size: once
D gene: -
V gene: TRBV7-2
J gene: TRBJ1-5
CDR3 protein: CASSLRGLGNQPQHF
CDR3 DNA: TGTGCCAGCAGCTTACGGGGGTTAGGCAATCAGCCCCAGCATTTT

clone size: -
D gene: -
V gene: TRBV7-2
J gene: TRBJ1-2
CDR3 protein: CASSFRNSGQVKGYTF
CDR3 DNA: TGTGCCAGCAGCTTTAGGAATTCCGGGCAGGTTAAGGGCTACACCTTC

clone size: -
D gene: -
V gene: TRBV2
J gene: TRBJ1-2
CDR3 protein: CASDSPNYGYTF
CDR3 DNA: TGTGCCAGCGACAGTCCTAACTATGGCTACACCTTC

clone size: -
D gene: TRBD2
V gene: TRBV27
J gene: TRBJ2-1
CDR3 protein: CASSFPSGGNSYNEQFF
CDR3 DNA: TGTGCCAGCAGTTTCCCTAGCGGGGGAAACTCCTACAATGAGCAGTTCTTC

clone size: -
D gene: TRBD1
V gene: TRBV5-1
J gene: TRBJ1-1
CDR3 protein: CASSLFRGRVGDTEAFF
CDR3 DNA: TGCGCCAGCAGCTTGTTCAGGGGGCGCGTTGGGGACACTGAAGCTTTCTTT

clone size: -
D gene: TRBD1
V gene: TRBV10-3
J gene: TRBJ2-7
CDR3 protein: CAISGQGAEQYF
CDR3 DNA: TGTGCCATCAGTGGACAGGGGGCCGAGCAGTACTTC

clone size: -
D gene: -
V gene: TRBV28
J gene: TRBJ2-7
CDR3 protein: CASSFRGPLEQYF
CDR3 DNA: TGTGCCAGCAGTTTTCGGGGCCCCCTCGAGCAGTACTTC

clone size: -
D gene: -
V gene: TRBV11-3
J gene: TRBJ1-2
CDR3 protein: CASSLTWTGGYTF
CDR3 DNA: TGTGCCAGCAGCTTAACCTGGACGGGGGGCTACACCTTC

clone size: -
D gene: -
V gene: TRBV7-9
J gene: TRBJ1-4
CDR3 protein: CASSFGQGNEKLFF
CDR3 DNA: TGTGCCAGCAGCTTCGGGCAGGGAAATGAAAAACTGTTTTTT

clone size: -
D gene: -
V gene: TRBV7-2
J gene: TRBJ1-2
CDR3 protein: CASSLRAYRTASSNYGYTF
CDR3 DNA: TGTGCCAGCAGCTTGAGGGCCTACAGGACAGCCTCATCTAACTATGGCTACACCTTC

clone size: -
D gene: -
V gene: TRBV19
J gene: TRBJ1-5
CDR3 protein: CASTLTGVPEEAQHF
CDR3 DNA: TGTGCCAGTACCCTAACGGGGGTCCCGGAGGAAGCCCAGCATTTT

clone size: -
D gene: -
V gene: TRBV28
J gene: TRBJ1-3
CDR3 protein: CASSFWGSGNTIYF
CDR3 DNA: TGTGCCAGCAGTTTTTGGGGATCTGGAAACACCATATATTTT

clone size: -
D gene: TRBD2
V gene: TRBV28
J gene: TRBJ2-7
CDR3 protein: CASSVVSAGARYEQYF
CDR3 DNA: TGTGCCAGCAGTGTAGTTTCGGCGGGAGCTAGGTACGAGCAGTACTTC

clone size: -
D gene: -
V gene: TRBV19
J gene: TRBJ1-2
CDR3 protein: CASSIYRTSPDGYTF
CDR3 DNA: TGTGCCAGTAGTATATACAGGACCAGCCCCGATGGCTACACCTTC

clone size: -
D gene: -
V gene: TRBV14
J gene: TRBJ2-7
CDR3 protein: CASSQVGYEQYF
CDR3 DNA: TGTGCCAGCAGCCAGGTGGGCTACGAGCAGTACTTC